These 4 T cell receptor beta chains came from one sample sequenced in a study of blood T cell repertoires in COVID-19. The assay was immunoSEQ multiplex PCR, and TCRdb's table has in-frame clones only and misses some. The sample has 250,000 to 350,000 clones; about 81% are singletons. Source material: peripheral blood. These receptors originate from a human donor with COVID-19, enrolled during active disease. The donor label of this sample is uncertain.

The V call is TRBV28, the J call TRBJ1-4; 9 bases fit TRBD1. The CDR3 is 14 residues long. V lost 6 bases and J lost 7; bases outside the gene matches: 6. The V gene's germline CDR1 is MDHEN and CDR2 SYDVKM. The CDR3 sequence: CASRMTGGSEKLFF. The DNA of the CDR3 is TGTGCCAGCAGGATGACAGGGGGGAGTGAAAAACTGTTTTTT.

The chain joins TRBV18 to TRBJ1-4, with TRBD1 as a possible D gene (6 bases). V lost 5 bases to trimming and J lost 5 bases, with 9 bases between them. The CDR3 is 13 amino acids. Per germline, CDR1 KGHSH and CDR2 LQKENI. In DNA form, the CDR3 reads TGTGCCAGCTCAACAGGGCTGAATGAAAAACTGTTTTTT. This codes for CASSTGLNEKLFF.

This chain joins TRBV29-1 and TRBJ1-4; 9 positions agree with TRBD1. The ends lost 4 bases at V and 4 bases at J; junction bases unmatched: 4. Germline V gene sequence: CDR1 SQVTM, CDR2 ANQGSEA. CDR3 length: 14 residues. CDR3 loop: CSVGGTGINEKLFF. CDR3 coding DNA: TGCAGCGTTGGGGGGACAGGGATTAATGAAAAACTGTTTTTT.

The chain has TRBV7-9 and TRBJ2-3; 8 bases are a match to TRBD2. Germline V gene data show CDR1 as SEHNR and CDR2 as FQNEAQ (reference sequence). This CDR3 has 14 amino acids. Trimming cost V 11 bases and J 0 bases; bases outside gene matches: 7. CDR3 bases: TGTGCCTTAGTAGCGGGATTTAGCACAGATACGCAGTATTTT. As protein: CALVAGFSTDTQYF.